This entry concerns a single T cell receptor beta chain. The data originate from a study of T cell responses to AZD1222 COVID-19 vaccine. Whether given at about 4 or about 12 weeks, second doses were pooled. The protocol was immunoSEQ multiplex PCR, while the TCRdb copy is restricted to in-frame clones and leaves out a portion. The sample yields about 140,000 clones, roughly 90% seen once. CDR3 length equals 15 residues. V was shortened by 2 bases and J by 1 base, with 9 bases between the two germline ends. Germline values: CDR1 SGHTA, CDR2 FQGTGA. This clonotype was sampled from an adult who received the AZD1222 COVID-19 vaccine. Sequenced here: peripheral blood, sampled 28 days after the second AZD1222 dose. The chain links TRBV7-3 to TRBJ2-1; D may be TRBD2 (6 bases). The CDR3 DNA reads TGTGCCAGCAGCTTAGGGGGGACTTCCTACAATGAGCAGTTCTTC. Translating gives CASSLGGTSYNEQFF.